The 32 T cell receptor beta chains below all came from one sample that was sequenced in a study of T cells in Graves' hyperthyroidism and ophthalmopathy. Amplified regions were TCR beta CDR3 sequences from RNA transcripts. With the HTBI primer set, the TCR CDR3 went through a first round of RT-PCR. One entry per CDR3 protein results from TCRdb running MiXCR on the multiplex PCR reads. This repertoire shows fewer than 450,000 distinct CDR3 sequences, roughly an eighth found once; its top ten account for around 27%. The sequencing sample was made of blood. The source is a man aged 50 or older with Graves' ophthalmopathy.

This clonotype has a count of ten or more. The chain couples TRBV7-9 to TRBJ2-3, with D tentatively TRBD1 (6 bases). With 5 bases removed from V and 5 bases from J, the gap between germline ends came to 14 bases. Germline V lookup: CDR1 SEHNR, CDR2 FQNEAQ (reference sequence). The CDR3 has 14 residues. The CDR3 region has the DNA TGTGCCAGCAGCCCGACAGGTGTTAGAGATACGCAGTATTTT. Encoded protein: CASSPTGVRDTQYF. The full variable domain, rest sourced from reference TRBV7-9 and TRBJ2-3, is DTGVSQNPRHKITKRGQNVTFRCDPISEHNRLYWYRQTLGQGPEFLTYFQNEAQLEKSRLLSDRFSAERPKGSFSTLEIQRTEQGDSAMYLCASSPTGVRDTQYFGPGTRLTVL.

This clonotype was observed a few times. CDR3 nucleotides: TGTGCCAGCAGCGTATCGGACAGCCTGGGCATTCAGTACTTC. This codes for CASSVSDSLGIQYF. J is TRBJ2-4 and V is TRBV9, with TRBD1 as a possible D gene (6 bases). V shed 1 base and J shed 9 bases, with 14 bases lying between them. CDR3 length: 14 residues. Looked up from germline, CDR1 is SGDLS and CDR2 is YYNGEE. The entire variable domain, with the rest obtained from reference TRBV9 and TRBJ2-4, is as follows: DSGVTQTPKHLITATGQRVTLRCSPRSGDLSVYWYQQSLDQGLQFLIQYYNGEERAKGNILERFSAQQFPDLHSELNLSSLELGDSALYFCASSVSDSLGIQYFGAGTRLSVL.

This clonotype was observed many times. This sequence joins TRBV12-3 or TRBV12-4 and TRBJ2-7; 11 positions agree with TRBD2. This CDR3 is 13 amino acids long. Germline trimming cut 5 bases from V and 13 bases from J; bases unmatched to any gene: 10. The CDR3 bases are TGTGCCAGCAGTCTGATCACTAGCGGGAGTCAATACTTC. Translating it yields CASSLITSGSQYF.

With respect to this clonotype: This could be a read error, since a much larger clone is one nucleotide away. The gene calls are TRBV20-1 and TRBJ2-3; tentatively, D is TRBD2 (5 bases). Trimming cost V 8 bases and J 6 bases, with 30 bases left between them. Germline CDR1 DFQATT, CDR2 SNEGSKA (reference sequence). This CDR3 has 17 amino acids. In DNA, the CDR3 is TGCAGTACTCCCGGTCCTCTAGCCCCTCAGAGAGTGGATACGCAGTATTTT. Translating gives CSTPGPLAPQRVDTQYF.

V is TRBV7-9 and J is TRBJ2-1; D is unresolved. The germline gives CDR1 SEHNR, CDR2 FQNEAQ (reference sequence). The ends were cut back, 5 bases at V and 0 bases at J, with 14 bases in the middle. The length of the CDR3 is 16 residues. The CDR3 here is CASSPSTVDSYNEQFF. The CDR3 DNA sequence: TGTGCCAGCAGCCCAAGTACAGTGGACTCCTACAATGAGCAGTTCTTC.

In this sample, this clonotype turned up many times. This chain links TRBV5-1 with TRBJ2-7; no definite D call. V lost 3 bases and J 1 base, leaving 11 bases between the germline ends. This CDR3 spans 14 amino acids. Germline loops: CDR1 SGHRS, CDR2 YFSETQ. The CDR3 protein is CASSYILGSYEQYF. The DNA of the CDR3 is TGCGCCAGCAGCTACATTCTTGGGTCCTACGAGCAGTACTTC. Drawing the rest from reference TRBV5-1 and TRBJ2-7, the complete variable domain is KAGVTQTPRYLIKTRGQQVTLSCSPISGHRSVSWYQQTPGQGLQFLFEYFSETQRNKGNFPGRFSGRQFSNSRSEMNVSTLELGDSALYLCASSYILGSYEQYFGPGTRLTVT.

This clonotype has a count of ten or more. This chain links TRBV30 with TRBJ1-5; tentatively, D is TRBD1 (6 bases). This CDR3 has 13 residues. Germline V CDR1 and CDR2: GTSNPN, SVGIG (reference sequence). Trimming removed 5 bases from V and 4 bases from J, with 12 bases in between. The DNA of the CDR3 is TGTGCCTGGGCCACAGGGTTAAATCAGCCCCAGCATTTT. Its protein product is CAWATGLNQPQHF.

This clonotype was detected ten times or more. The rearrangement uses TRBV6-1 and TRBJ2-5; TRBD1 matches at 8 bases. Germline lookup yields CDR1 MNHNS and CDR2 SASEGT. This CDR3 spans 15 amino acids. After removal of 6 bases from V and 5 bases from J, the junction contained 11 bases not matched to a gene. The CDR3 protein is CASRRQGALGETQYF. CDR3 DNA sequence: TGTGCCAGCAGGAGGCAGGGGGCTCTTGGGGAGACCCAGTACTTC.

Remarks on this clonotype: A read error is possible here, since a much larger clone lies one base away. The CDR3 DNA reads as TGTGCCAGCAGGCAGGACAGCCGAGCTGGAAGCACCATATATTTT. Protein sequence: CASRQDSRAGSTIYF. The V and J genes are TRBV6-1 and TRBJ1-3, with D possibly TRBD1 on 6 matching bases. Germline V lookup: CDR1 MNHNS, CDR2 SASEGT. The CDR3 length is 15 residues.

This clonotype showed up just a few times. J is TRBJ2-7 and V is TRBV29-1, with TRBD2 matching 7 bases. This CDR3 region has 11 residues. Germline V gene lookup returns CDR1 SQVTM and CDR2 ANQGSEA. Trimming took 4 bases from V and 5 from J; bases not matched to a gene: 2. In nucleotides, the CDR3 is TGCAGCGTTGTGGGAGGGAACGAGCAGTACTTC. Translation: CSVVGGNEQYF.

This clonotype was seen only a few times. The chain joins TRBV5-1 to TRBJ1-4, with D perhaps TRBD1 (5 bases). Between the trimmed V and J ends, which lost 4 bases and 1 base, there was a span of 14 bases. CDR1 SGHRS and CDR2 YFSETQ come from the germline V gene. This CDR3 is 16 amino acids long. CDR3 protein: CASSPGGEGTNEKLFF. The CDR3 DNA reads TGCGCCAGCAGCCCAGGAGGGGAAGGAACTAATGAAAAACTGTTTTTT.

This clonotype was detected ten times or more. J is TRBJ1-5 and V is TRBV28, with no clear D. Germline V lookup: CDR1 MDHEN, CDR2 SYDVKM. CDR3 size: 14 residues. Trimming took 8 bases from V and 2 from J, leaving 13 bases between them. CDR3 DNA: TGTGCCAGCGTCCCCGTAAATGGCAATCAGCCCCAGCATTTT. It encodes CASVPVNGNQPQHF.

The rearrangement joins TRBV12-3 or TRBV12-4 to TRBJ2-7, with a possible D match to TRBD1 (5 bases). The germline V and J ends were trimmed by 5 bases and 7 bases, with 21 bases remaining between them. The CDR3 consists of 15 residues. CDR3 bases: TGTGCCAGCAGTCTCGACCGCGACAGTCCTACGGAGCAGTACTTC. Translated, it gives CASSLDRDSPTEQYF.

There are a few counts of this clonotype. V usage is TRBV6-1 and J usage is TRBJ1-5; weak D call: TRBD1 (5 bases). Germline assignment: CDR1 MNHNS and CDR2 SASEGT. The CDR3 consists of 15 residues. Trimming cost V 6 bases and J 0 bases, with 12 bases left between them. In nucleotides, the CDR3 is TGTGCCAGCAGGGGCGGGACCCTTAGCAATCAGCCCCAGCATTTT. Its protein is CASRGGTLSNQPQHF.

The J gene is TRBJ1-1, the V gene TRBV18, with 8 bases matching TRBD1. In germline, CDR1 is KGHSH, CDR2 LQKENI. The CDR3 runs 18 residues. The trim removed 4 bases at V and 1 base at J, leaving 14 bases unmatched. In DNA, the CDR3 is TGTGCCAGCTCACGTCGAATGGGACAGGCGACACCGAACACTGAAGCTTTCTTT. Amino acid sequence: CASSRRMGQATPNTEAFF.

At least ten counts were recorded for this clonotype. The rearrangement uses TRBV20-1 and TRBJ1-6; D not resolved. V was pared by 1 base and J by 5 bases, with 12 bases between. The CDR3 runs to 15 residues. Looked up from germline, CDR1 is DFQATT and CDR2 is SNEGSKA (reference sequence). The CDR3, as DNA: TGCAGTGCTAGAGTTTGGGGAGAAAATAATTCACCCCTCCACTTT. Translating it yields CSARVWGENNSPLHF.

Remarks on this clonotype: A much bigger clone sits one base away, suggesting this may be a read error. The rearrangement uses TRBV12-3 or TRBV12-4 and TRBJ2-5; D may be TRBD2 (6 bases). The CDR3 is made up of 14 amino acids. The CDR3 DNA reads TGTGCCGGCAGTTTTGTGGGGGGCCAAGAGACCCAGTACTTC. Translated, it gives CAGSFVGGQETQYF.

This clonotype was recorded at least ten times. V usage is TRBV3-1 and J usage is TRBJ2-7; no clear D gene. The CDR3 covers 14 residues. Germline CDR1 is LGHDT and CDR2 is YNNKEL (reference sequence). The V end was cut by 0 bases, the J end by 7 bases, with 13 bases between. The CDR3 protein is CASSQDIASTEQYF. CDR3 nucleotide sequence: TGTGCCAGCAGCCAAGATATCGCAAGTACGGAGCAGTACTTC.

The sample holds a few counts of this clonotype. The rearrangement links TRBV10-3 to TRBJ1-2, with TRBD1 as a possible D gene (6 bases). This CDR3 region has 13 residues. V was shortened by 4 bases and J by 2 bases, with 8 bases between the two germline ends. CDR1 and CDR2 (germline): ENHRY, SYGVKD. CDR3 loop: CAISGTDNYGYTF. CDR3 DNA sequence: TGTGCCATCAGTGGGACAGACAACTATGGCTACACCTTC.

J is TRBJ2-3 and V is TRBV7-9; 11 nucleotides line up with TRBD2. The CDR3 length is 19 residues. Germline V gene lookup returns CDR1 SEHNR and CDR2 FQNEAQ (reference sequence). The V segment lost 5 bases and the J segment 4 bases; nucleotides outside the gene matches: 17. The CDR3 sequence is CASSAAGTSGPLHPDTQYF. CDR3 nucleotide sequence: TGTGCCAGCAGCGCCGCCGGGACTAGCGGCCCATTACATCCAGATACGCAGTATTTT. Combining the CDR3 with reference TRBV7-9 and TRBJ2-3 gives the whole variable domain DTGVSQNPRHKITKRGQNVTFRCDPISEHNRLYWYRQTLGQGPEFLTYFQNEAQLEKSRLLSDRFSAERPKGSFSTLEIQRTEQGDSAMYLCASSAAGTSGPLHPDTQYFGPGTRLTVL.

This clonotype was detected a few times. The V gene is TRBV12-3 or TRBV12-4, the J gene TRBJ1-2; D gene uncertain. V was pared by 5 bases and J by 4 bases, with 11 bases between. The CDR3 is made up of 13 amino acids. CDR3 amino acids: CASSPLAVYGYTF. In DNA, the CDR3 is TGTGCCAGCAGTCCGCTGGCAGTCTATGGCTACACCTTC.

This clonotype occurred many times. The CDR3 spells CSATGTISYEQYF. DNA for the CDR3: TGCAGTGCAACCGGGACAATCTCCTACGAGCAGTACTTC. J is TRBJ2-7 and V is TRBV20-1; weak D call: TRBD1 (6 bases). V lost 6 bases and J lost 0, with 12 bases in between. This CDR3 is built from 13 residues. Germline V lookup: CDR1 DFQATT, CDR2 SNEGSKA (reference sequence).

This clonotype was observed at least ten times. V and J are TRBV18 and TRBJ2-1; TRBD2 agrees at 7 bases. V gave up 4 bases and J gave up 4 bases; unmatched junction bases: 7. Germline-derived CDR1 and CDR2 are KGHSH and LQKENI. The CDR3 runs to 15 residues. CDR3 in DNA: TGTGCCAGCTCACGTCCTAGCGGAGTATACAATGAGCAGTTCTTC. Its translation is CASSRPSGVYNEQFF.

This clonotype was seen repeatedly, ten times or more. The rearrangement joins TRBV3-1 to TRBJ2-1; D perhaps matches TRBD2 (5 bases). The CDR3 length is 15 residues. Per the germline V gene, CDR1 is LGHDT and CDR2 is YNNKEL (reference sequence). The V and J ends lost 3 bases and 3 bases respectively, with 12 bases between them. The DNA of the CDR3 is TGTGCCAGCAGCCATCCTGGCGGGTACTACAATGAGCAGTTCTTC. Protein sequence: CASSHPGGYYNEQFF.

This clonotype was detected many times. V is TRBV20-1 and J is TRBJ1-1; D gene unclear. V was shortened by 5 bases and J by 0 bases, with 16 bases between the two germline ends. This CDR3 comprises 15 residues. Per germline, CDR1 DFQATT and CDR2 SNEGSKA (reference sequence). DNA of the CDR3: TGCAGTGCTCCCGCGGGGAAAGTAGTGAACACTGAAGCTTTCTTT. Its protein product is CSAPAGKVVNTEAFF.

This clonotype was counted only a few times. The CDR3 sequence: CASTVQPNTGELFF. CDR3 bases: TGTGCCAGTACCGTACAGCCTAACACCGGGGAGCTGTTTTTT. The rearrangement uses TRBV19 and TRBJ2-2, with D unclear. Germline CDR1 LNHDA, CDR2 SQIVND (reference sequence). This CDR3 contains 14 residues. Trimming removed 7 bases from V and 2 bases from J, with 11 bases in between.

This clonotype was found many times. The chain links TRBV7-9 to TRBJ2-5; TRBD2 agrees at 8 bases. The V gene end was trimmed by 5 bases and the J gene end by 6 bases; junction bases not matched to a gene: 11. CDR1 and CDR2 from the germline V gene are SEHNR and FQNEAQ (reference sequence). There are 15 residues in the CDR3. DNA for the CDR3: TGTGCCAGCAGCACTTTAGCGGGACCCATCCAGACCCAGTACTTC. Translating it yields CASSTLAGPIQTQYF.

Ten or more counts support this clonotype. The chain is built from TRBV28 and TRBJ2-1; D remains unclear. The V end was cut by 7 bases, the J end by 3 bases, with 16 bases between. Germline V gene lookup returns CDR1 MDHEN and CDR2 SYDVKM. The CDR3 is 15 residues long. The CDR3 reads CASNTQRTLYNEQFF. CDR3 coding DNA: TGTGCCAGCAATACACAGAGGACCCTCTACAATGAGCAGTTCTTC.

There are many counts of this clonotype. The CDR3: CASSLGFESGANVLTF. The CDR3 DNA reads TGTGCCAGCAGTTTAGGTTTTGAATCTGGGGCCAACGTCCTGACTTTC. J is TRBJ2-6 and V is TRBV12-3 or TRBV12-4; D remains ambiguous. The CDR3 has 16 residues. V was clipped by 1 base and J by 1 base, with 8 bases between them.

This clonotype was seen only a few times. The chain recombines TRBV6-6 with TRBJ2-2, with no clear D. Between the trimmed V and J ends, which lost 0 bases and 4 bases, there was a span of 6 bases. Germline CDR1 MNHNY, CDR2 SVGAGI (reference sequence). This CDR3 has 14 residues. The CDR3 nucleotides read TGTGCCAGCAGTTACTCGGAATTCACCGGGGAGCTGTTTTTT. Amino acids: CASSYSEFTGELFF.

This clonotype was counted ten times or more. V gene TRBV20-1 combines with J gene TRBJ2-1; D call uncertain. CDR3 length equals 13 residues. Germline V CDR1 and CDR2: DFQATT, SNEGSKA (reference sequence). Between the trimmed V and J ends, which lost 3 bases and 5 bases, there was a span of 11 bases. CDR3 region: CSASGDKDNEQFF. The CDR3, as DNA: TGCAGTGCTAGCGGTGACAAAGACAATGAGCAGTTCTTC.

This clonotype was seen a few times. DNA for the CDR3: TGTGCCAGCAGTGCGACCCTCGTGGGCCCAGATACGCAGTATTTT. Amino acid sequence: CASSATLVGPDTQYF. The chain uses TRBV6-4 and TRBJ2-3; D is ambiguous. Germline V gene sequence: CDR1 MRHNA, CDR2 SNTAGT. The CDR3 is 15 amino acids. Trimming shortened V by 4 bases and J by 4 bases, and 15 bases separated the two germline ends.